The subject of this entry is one T cell receptor (beta chain). Its antigen is as yet unknown. These data are taken from a study of graft-versus-host responses after intestinal transplantation. Turning to the study itself: Induction using anti-thymocyte globulin, followed by tacrolimus and steroids for two to three years, was given to all recipients. Study conclusions and caveats: Recipient marrow contained GvH clones, some of which appeared first in ileum or blood. Peak GvH clone levels in circulation were associated with early post-transplant HvG declines.

The germline CDR1 and CDR2 sequences are MNHEY and SVGAGI. The CDR3 is made up of 14 amino acids. Between the trimmed V and J ends, which lost 3 bases and 3 bases, there was a span of 12 bases. Profiled with immunoSEQ multiplex PCR; TCRdb holds only in-frame clones, not every one. The sample lists around 100,000 clones; roughly 93% were seen once. The receptor's source is a human donor who was the organ donor for an intestinal transplant. Sequenced material: unstimulated CD8+ T cells sorted from spleen or lymph node cells, taken before transplant. This rearrangement joins TRBV6-5 to TRBJ2-7, with D tentatively TRBD1 (5 bases). CDR3: CASSYLGPNYEQYF. The CDR3 DNA is TGTGCCAGCAGTTATTTGGGGCCGAACTACGAGCAGTACTTC.